One T cell receptor beta chain is described in this entry. The CDR3 loop spans 15 amino acids. Trimming left V 6 bases short and J 2 bases short, with 18 bases between. The germline V gene has CDR1 SGHDT and CDR2 YYEEEE. This sample is drawn from a study of T cell changes during pregnancy in multiple sclerosis. Clones were sequenced by immunoSEQ multiplex PCR, and TCRdb holds only the in-frame ones, with some missing. Among roughly 40,000 clones listed, roughly 84% were seen once. This clonotype originated in a female donor with multiple sclerosis, enrolled in a pregnancy study. The material sequenced was CD8+ T cells from peripheral blood mononuclear cells, taken in the first trimester of pregnancy. The V gene is TRBV5-6, the J gene TRBJ2-7; possible D gene TRBD1, 5 bases. CDR3 sequence reads: CASTKDTGETYEQYF. CDR3 DNA: TGTGCCAGCACCAAGGACACAGGTGAAACCTACGAGCAGTACTTC.